The entry that follows covers one T cell receptor (beta chain) sequence. The germline V and J ends were trimmed by 0 bases and 0 bases, with 12 bases remaining between them. This CDR3 region has 16 residues. Germline CDR1 and CDR2: SGHRS and YFSETQ. This sample stems from a study of blood T cell repertoires in COVID-19. Using immunoSEQ multiplex PCR, the repertoire was profiled, and TCRdb retains in-frame clones only, with some absent. Of roughly 41,000 clones listed, around 74% are singletons. The material sequenced was peripheral blood. V usage is TRBV5-1 and J usage is TRBJ1-1; D is unclear. This receptor was obtained from a man aged 70-80 years with COVID-19, enrolled during active disease. CDR3 sequence reads: CASSLGGGGVNTEAFF. CDR3 coding DNA: TGCGCCAGCAGCTTGGGCGGCGGTGGAGTGAACACTGAAGCTTTCTTT.